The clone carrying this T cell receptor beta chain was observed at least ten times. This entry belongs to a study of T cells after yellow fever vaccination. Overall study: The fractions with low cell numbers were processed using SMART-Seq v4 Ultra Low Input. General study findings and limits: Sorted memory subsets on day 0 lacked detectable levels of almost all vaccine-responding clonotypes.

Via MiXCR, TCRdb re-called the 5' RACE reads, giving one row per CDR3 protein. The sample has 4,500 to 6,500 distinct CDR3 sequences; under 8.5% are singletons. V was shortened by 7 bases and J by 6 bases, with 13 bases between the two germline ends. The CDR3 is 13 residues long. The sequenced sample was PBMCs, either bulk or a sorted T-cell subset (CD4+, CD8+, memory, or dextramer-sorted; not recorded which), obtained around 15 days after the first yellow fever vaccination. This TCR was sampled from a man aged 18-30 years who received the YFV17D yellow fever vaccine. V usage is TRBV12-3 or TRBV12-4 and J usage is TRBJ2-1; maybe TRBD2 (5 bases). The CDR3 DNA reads TGTGCCAGCACTGCCACCGCGGGCAATGAGCAGTTCTTC. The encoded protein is CASTATAGNEQFF.